One and the same sample provided the 10 T cell receptor beta chains below, sequenced in a study of identical twins. Using its own MiXCR run on the 5' RACE reads, TCRdb lists one record per CDR3 protein. Here the sample spans a few hundred thousand distinct CDR3 sequences, roughly 10% being singletons. The sequenced sample was memory T cells sorted from blood. The receptors were gathered from a man between 45 and 60 years old in good health.

This clonotype was found a few times. The rearrangement uses TRBV6-2 or TRBV6-3 and TRBJ1-6; D perhaps matches TRBD1 (5 bases). The V end lost 2 bases, the J end lost 7 bases, and 12 bases lay between the germline ends. Germline lookup yields CDR1 MNHEY and CDR2 SVGEGT. The CDR3 is made up of 15 amino acids. The CDR3 region has the DNA TGTGCCAGCAGTTACCGCCGGGACGGAAATTCACCCCTCCACTTT. It specifies CASSYRRDGNSPLHF.

The chain links TRBV6-5 to TRBJ1-4; TRBD1 matches at 7 bases. The CDR3 is 16 amino acids. From germline, CDR1 is MNHEY and CDR2 SVGAGI. V dropped 0 bases and J dropped 7; count of bases not matched to a gene: 8. The CDR3: CASSYSSSGGGEKLFF. The DNA of the CDR3 is TGTGCCAGCAGTTACTCGAGTTCAGGGGGTGGTGAAAAACTGTTTTTT.

This clonotype was seen ten or more times. The chain has TRBV9 and TRBJ2-7, with 11 bases fitting TRBD1. CDR1 is SGDLS and CDR2 is YYNGEE in the germline V gene. The trim removed 0 bases at V and 4 bases at J, leaving 0 bases unmatched. The CDR3 contains 14 residues. CDR3 in amino acids: CASSVGDRGYEQYF. Written as DNA, the CDR3 is TGTGCCAGCAGCGTAGGGGACAGGGGGTACGAGCAGTACTTC.

At least ten counts were recorded for this clonotype. The chain carries TRBV20-1 and TRBJ2-1; TRBD2 matches 8 bases. The CDR3 extends over 14 amino acids. With V trimmed by 3 bases and J by 8 bases, 9 bases remained unmatched. Germline-derived CDR1 and CDR2 are DFQATT and SNEGSKA (reference sequence). CDR3 in amino acids: CSARGGTRGYEQFF. The CDR3 bases are TGCAGTGCTAGGGGCGGGACTAGAGGCTATGAGCAGTTCTTC.

The table lists this clonotype with a few counts. J is TRBJ2-1 and V is TRBV12-3 or TRBV12-4; the match to TRBD2 covers 9 bases. V trimming: 7 bases; J trimming: 1 base; junction bases outside the gene matches: 5. The CDR3 runs to 15 residues. For the CDR3, the DNA is TGTGCCAGCACCGATAGCGGGAGTTCCTACAATGAGCAGTTCTTC. Translated: CASTDSGSSYNEQFF.

This chain uses TRBV10-3 with TRBJ1-1, with D perhaps TRBD1 (5 bases). CDR1 and CDR2 from the germline V gene are ENHRY and SYGVKD. The germline V and J ends were trimmed by 4 bases and 4 bases, with 13 bases remaining between them. The CDR3 sequence is 14 residues long. The CDR3 here is CAISVDTRGTEAFF. As DNA, the CDR3 is TGTGCCATCAGTGTGGACACCCGCGGCACTGAAGCTTTCTTT.

This clonotype has at least ten counts. J is TRBJ2-4 and V is TRBV7-8; the D call may be TRBD1 or TRBD2 (5 bases each). Trimming took off 3 bases at V and 13 bases at J, with 16 bases between the two ends. This CDR3 contains 13 residues. Germline V gives CDR1 SGHVS, CDR2 FQNEAQ. CDR3 in amino acids: CASSFYRDAEQYF. CDR3 coding DNA: TGTGCCAGCAGCTTTTACCGGGACGCCGAACAGTACTTC.

V and J are TRBV4-1 and TRBJ2-1; 8 bases line up with TRBD2. The CDR3 covers 15 residues. Germline CDR1 MGHRA, CDR2 YSYEKL. The junction had 4 bases not matched to a gene; V was cut back by 1 base and J by 5 bases. Here the CDR3 DNA reads TGCGCCAGCAGCCAAGGGAAAGCGGGGGACAATGAGCAGTTCTTC. Translation gives CASSQGKAGDNEQFF.

This clonotype was seen repeatedly, ten times or more. The gene calls are TRBV5-1 and TRBJ1-1; D possibly corresponds to TRBD1 (6 bases). Germline V lookup: CDR1 SGHRS, CDR2 YFSETQ. Trimming pared 3 bases from V and 4 bases from J, leaving 10 bases between. The length of the CDR3 is 13 residues. CDR3 region: CASSWGGSTEAFF. The CDR3 DNA reads TGCGCCAGCAGCTGGGGGGGCAGCACTGAAGCTTTCTTT.

This clonotype came up a few times. The CDR3 is CASSLGGQDPYNEQFF. The CDR3 DNA follows: TGTGCCAGCAGCTTAGGGGGGCAGGACCCTTACAATGAGCAGTTCTTC. This chain connects TRBV11-2 to TRBJ2-1, with a weak D call TRBD1 (6 bases). CDR3 length equals 16 residues. Germline lookup yields CDR1 SGHAT and CDR2 FQNNGV. V dropped 1 base and J dropped 4 bases, with 14 bases sitting between them.